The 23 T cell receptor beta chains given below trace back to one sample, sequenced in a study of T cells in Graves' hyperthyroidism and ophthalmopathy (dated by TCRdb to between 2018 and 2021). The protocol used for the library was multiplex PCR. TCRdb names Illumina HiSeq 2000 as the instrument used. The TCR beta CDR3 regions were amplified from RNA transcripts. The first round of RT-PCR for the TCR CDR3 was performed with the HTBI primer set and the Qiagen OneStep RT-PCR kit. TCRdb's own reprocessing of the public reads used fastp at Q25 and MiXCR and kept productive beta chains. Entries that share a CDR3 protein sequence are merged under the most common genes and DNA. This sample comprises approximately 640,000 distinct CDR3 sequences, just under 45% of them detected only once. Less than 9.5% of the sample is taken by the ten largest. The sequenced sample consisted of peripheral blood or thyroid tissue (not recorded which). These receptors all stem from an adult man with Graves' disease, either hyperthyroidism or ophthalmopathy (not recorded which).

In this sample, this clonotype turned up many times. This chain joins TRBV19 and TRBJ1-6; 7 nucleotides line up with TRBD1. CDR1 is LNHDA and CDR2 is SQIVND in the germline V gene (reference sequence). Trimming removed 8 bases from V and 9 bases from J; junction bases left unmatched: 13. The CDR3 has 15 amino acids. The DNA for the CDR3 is TGTGCCAGTTGGGAGGGGGCCGGTCTTGGTTCACCCCTCCACTTT. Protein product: CASWEGAGLGSPLHF.

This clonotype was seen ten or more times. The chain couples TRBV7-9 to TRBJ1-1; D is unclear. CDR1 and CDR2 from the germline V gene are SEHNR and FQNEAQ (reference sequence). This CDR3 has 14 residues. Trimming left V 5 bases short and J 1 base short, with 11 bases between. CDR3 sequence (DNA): TGTGCCAGCAGCCCATCTGGGAAGAACACTGAAGCTTTCTTT. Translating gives CASSPSGKNTEAFF.

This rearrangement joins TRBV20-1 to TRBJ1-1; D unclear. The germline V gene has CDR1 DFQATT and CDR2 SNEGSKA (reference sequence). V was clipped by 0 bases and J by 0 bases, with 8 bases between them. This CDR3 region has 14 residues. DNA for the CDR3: TGCAGTGCTAGAGATCGACGATTGAACACTGAAGCTTTCTTT. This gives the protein CSARDRRLNTEAFF.

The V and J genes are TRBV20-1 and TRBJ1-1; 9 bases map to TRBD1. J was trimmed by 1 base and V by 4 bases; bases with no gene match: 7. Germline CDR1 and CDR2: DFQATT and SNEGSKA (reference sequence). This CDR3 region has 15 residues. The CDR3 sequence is CSATQQGAPNTEAFF. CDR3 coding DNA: TGCAGTGCTACCCAACAGGGGGCTCCGAACACTGAAGCTTTCTTT.

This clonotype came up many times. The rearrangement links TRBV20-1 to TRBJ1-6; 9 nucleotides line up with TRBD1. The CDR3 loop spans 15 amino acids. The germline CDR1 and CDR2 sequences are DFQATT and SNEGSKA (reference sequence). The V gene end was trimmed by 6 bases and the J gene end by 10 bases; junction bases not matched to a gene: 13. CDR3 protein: CSANRGGTGQSPLHF. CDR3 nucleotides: TGCAGTGCGAACAGAGGTGGGACAGGGCAGTCACCCCTCCACTTT.

CDR3: CASKTPGISNQPQHF. The CDR3 DNA reads TGTGCCAGCAAAACCCCCGGGATAAGCAATCAGCCCCAGCATTTT. J is TRBJ1-5 and V is TRBV12-3 or TRBV12-4; D uncertain. The CDR3 totals 15 residues. The V end lost 7 bases, the J end lost 1 base, and 14 bases lay between the germline ends.

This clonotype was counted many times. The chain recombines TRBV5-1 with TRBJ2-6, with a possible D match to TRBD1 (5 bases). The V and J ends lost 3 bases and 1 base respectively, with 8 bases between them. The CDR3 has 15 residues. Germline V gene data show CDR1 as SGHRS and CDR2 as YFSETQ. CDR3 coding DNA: TGCGCCAGCAGCTACCAGGGTTCTGGGGCCAACGTCCTGACTTTC. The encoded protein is CASSYQGSGANVLTF.

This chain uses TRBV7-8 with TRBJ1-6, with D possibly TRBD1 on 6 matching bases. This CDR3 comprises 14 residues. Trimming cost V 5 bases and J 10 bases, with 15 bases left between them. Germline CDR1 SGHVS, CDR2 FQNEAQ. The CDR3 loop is CASSRGIGVSPLHF. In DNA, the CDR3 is TGTGCCAGCAGCAGGGGGATAGGGGTGTCACCCCTCCACTTT. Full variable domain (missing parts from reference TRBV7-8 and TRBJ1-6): GAGVSQSPRYKVAKRGQDVALRCDPISGHVSLFWYQQALGQGPEFLTYFQNEAQLDKSGLPSDRFFAERPEGSVSTLKIQRTQQEDSAVYLCASSRGIGVSPLHFGNGTRLTVT.

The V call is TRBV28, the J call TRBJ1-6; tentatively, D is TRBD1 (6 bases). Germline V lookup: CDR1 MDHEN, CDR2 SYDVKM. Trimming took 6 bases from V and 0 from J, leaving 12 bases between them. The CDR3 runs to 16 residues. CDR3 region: CASSSGAASYNSPLHF. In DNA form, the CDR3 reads TGTGCCAGCAGCTCGGGGGCAGCCTCCTATAATTCACCCCTCCACTTT.

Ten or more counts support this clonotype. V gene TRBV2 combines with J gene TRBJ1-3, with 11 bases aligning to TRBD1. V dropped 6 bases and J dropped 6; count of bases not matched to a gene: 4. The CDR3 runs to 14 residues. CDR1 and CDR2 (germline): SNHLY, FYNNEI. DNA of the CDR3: TGTGCCAGCAGCAACGGACAGGGGGCAAACACCATATATTTT. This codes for CASSNGQGANTIYF. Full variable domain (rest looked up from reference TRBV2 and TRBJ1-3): EPEVTQTPSHQVTQMGQEVILRCVPISNHLYFYWYRQILGQKVEFLVSFYNNEISEKSEIFDDQFSVERPDGSNFTLKIRSTKLEDSAMYFCASSNGQGANTIYFGEGSWLTVV.

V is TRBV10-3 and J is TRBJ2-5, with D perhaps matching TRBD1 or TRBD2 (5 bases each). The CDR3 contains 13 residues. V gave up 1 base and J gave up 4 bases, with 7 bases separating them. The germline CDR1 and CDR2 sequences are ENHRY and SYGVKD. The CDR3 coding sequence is TGTGCCATCAGTGAGTTGGGGACAGAGACCCAGTACTTC. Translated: CAISELGTETQYF.

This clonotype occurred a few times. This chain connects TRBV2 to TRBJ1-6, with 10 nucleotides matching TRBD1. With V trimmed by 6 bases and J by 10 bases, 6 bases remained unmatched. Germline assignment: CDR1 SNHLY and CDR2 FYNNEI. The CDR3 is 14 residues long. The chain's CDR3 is CASSVEDRGSPLHF. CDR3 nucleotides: TGTGCCAGCAGCGTCGAGGACAGGGGGTCACCCCTCCACTTT.

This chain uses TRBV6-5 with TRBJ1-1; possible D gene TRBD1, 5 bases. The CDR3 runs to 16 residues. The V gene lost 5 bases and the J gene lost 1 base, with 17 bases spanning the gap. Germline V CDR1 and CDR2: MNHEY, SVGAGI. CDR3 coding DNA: TGTGCCAGCAGTGGACCCAGACAGTTCTCGAACACTGAAGCTTTCTTT. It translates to CASSGPRQFSNTEAFF.

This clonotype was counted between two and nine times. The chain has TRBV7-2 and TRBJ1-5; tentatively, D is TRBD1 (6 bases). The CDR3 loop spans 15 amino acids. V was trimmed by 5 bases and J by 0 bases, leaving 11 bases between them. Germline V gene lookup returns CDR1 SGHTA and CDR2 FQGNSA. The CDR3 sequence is CASSQDSYSNQPQHF. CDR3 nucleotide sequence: TGTGCCAGCAGCCAGGACAGTTATAGCAATCAGCCCCAGCATTTT.

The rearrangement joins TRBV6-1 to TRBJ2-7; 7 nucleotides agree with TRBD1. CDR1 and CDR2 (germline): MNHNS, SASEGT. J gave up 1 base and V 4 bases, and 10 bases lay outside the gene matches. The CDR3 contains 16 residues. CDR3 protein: CASSVTPGQRSYEQYF. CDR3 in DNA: TGTGCCAGCAGTGTAACTCCGGGACAGAGATCCTACGAGCAGTACTTC.

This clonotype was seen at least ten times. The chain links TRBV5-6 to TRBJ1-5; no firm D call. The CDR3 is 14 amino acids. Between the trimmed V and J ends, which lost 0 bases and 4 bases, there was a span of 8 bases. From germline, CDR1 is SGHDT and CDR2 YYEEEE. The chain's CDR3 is CASSLVGRNQPQHF. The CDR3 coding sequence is TGTGCCAGCAGCTTGGTAGGCAGAAATCAGCCCCAGCATTTT. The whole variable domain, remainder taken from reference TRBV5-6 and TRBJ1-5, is DAGVTQSPTHLIKTRGQQVTLRCSPKSGHDTVSWYQQALGQGPQFIFQYYEEEERQRGNFPDRFSGHQFPNYSSELNVNALLLGDSALYLCASSLVGRNQPQHFGDGTRLSIL.

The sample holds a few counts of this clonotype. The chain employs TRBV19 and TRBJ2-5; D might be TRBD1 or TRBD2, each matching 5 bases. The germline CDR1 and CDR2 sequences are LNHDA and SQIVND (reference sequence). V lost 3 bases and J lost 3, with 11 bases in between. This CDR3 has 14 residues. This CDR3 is CASSMLGEKETQYF. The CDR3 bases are TGTGCCAGTAGTATGTTGGGGGAGAAAGAGACCCAGTACTTC.

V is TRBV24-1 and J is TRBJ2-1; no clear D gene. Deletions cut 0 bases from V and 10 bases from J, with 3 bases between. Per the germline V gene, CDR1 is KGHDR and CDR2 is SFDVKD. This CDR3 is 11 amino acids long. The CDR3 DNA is TGTGCCACCAGTGATTTGGGGGAGCAGTTCTTC. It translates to CATSDLGEQFF.

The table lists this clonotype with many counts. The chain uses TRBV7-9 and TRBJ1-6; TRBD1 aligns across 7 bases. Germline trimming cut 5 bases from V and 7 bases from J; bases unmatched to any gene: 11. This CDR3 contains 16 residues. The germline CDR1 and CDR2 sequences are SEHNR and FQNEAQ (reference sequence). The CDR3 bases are TGTGCCAGCAGCCCGACCGCCGGGACAGCAAATTCACCCCTCCACTTT. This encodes CASSPTAGTANSPLHF.

The CDR3 protein is CSARDGGTPGTQYF. CDR3 nucleotide sequence: TGCAGTGCTAGAGATGGGGGGACCCCAGGGACCCAGTACTTC. The chain carries TRBV20-1 and TRBJ2-5; the D gene is possibly TRBD2 (6 bases). CDR3 length: 14 residues. CDR1 and CDR2 from the germline V gene are DFQATT and SNEGSKA (reference sequence). V was clipped by 0 bases and J by 7 bases, with 15 bases between them.

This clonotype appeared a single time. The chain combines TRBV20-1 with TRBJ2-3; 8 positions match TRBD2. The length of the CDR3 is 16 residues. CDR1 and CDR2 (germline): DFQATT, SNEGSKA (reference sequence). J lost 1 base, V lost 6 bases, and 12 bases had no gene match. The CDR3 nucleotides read TGCAGTGCACCGATACCGGGACTAGAACGCACAGATACGCAGTATTTT. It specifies CSAPIPGLERTDTQYF.

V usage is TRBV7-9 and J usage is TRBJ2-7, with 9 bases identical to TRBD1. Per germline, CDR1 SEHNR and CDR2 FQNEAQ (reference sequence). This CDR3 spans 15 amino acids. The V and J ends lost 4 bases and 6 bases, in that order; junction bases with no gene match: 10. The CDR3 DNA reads TGTGCCAGCAGCTCAGCTGGGGACAGGGCGGGCGAGCAGTACTTC. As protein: CASSSAGDRAGEQYF.

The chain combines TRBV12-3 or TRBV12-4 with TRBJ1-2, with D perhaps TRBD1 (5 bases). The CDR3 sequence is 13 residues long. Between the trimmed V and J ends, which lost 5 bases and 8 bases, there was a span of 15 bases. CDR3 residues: CASSETGGRGYTF. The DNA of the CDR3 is TGTGCCAGCAGTGAAACAGGCGGTCGGGGCTACACCTTC.